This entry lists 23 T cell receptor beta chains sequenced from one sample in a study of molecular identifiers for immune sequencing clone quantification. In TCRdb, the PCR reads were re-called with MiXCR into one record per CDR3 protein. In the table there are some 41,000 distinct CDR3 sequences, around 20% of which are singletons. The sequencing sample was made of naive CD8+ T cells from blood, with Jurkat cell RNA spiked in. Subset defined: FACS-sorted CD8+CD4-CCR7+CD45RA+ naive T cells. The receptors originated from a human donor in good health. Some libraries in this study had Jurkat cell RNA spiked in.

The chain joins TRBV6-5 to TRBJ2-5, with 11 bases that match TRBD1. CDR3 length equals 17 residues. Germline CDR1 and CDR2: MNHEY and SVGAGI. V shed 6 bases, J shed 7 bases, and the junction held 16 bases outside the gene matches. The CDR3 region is CASREDRGLAVRGTQYF. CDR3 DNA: TGTGCCAGCAGAGAGGACAGGGGGCTCGCAGTGAGGGGGACCCAGTACTTC.

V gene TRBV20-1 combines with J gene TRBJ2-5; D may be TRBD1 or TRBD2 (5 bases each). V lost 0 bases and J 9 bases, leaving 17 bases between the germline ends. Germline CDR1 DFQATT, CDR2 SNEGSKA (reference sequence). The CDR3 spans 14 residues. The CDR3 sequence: CSARDRGGARAQYF. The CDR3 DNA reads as TGCAGTGCTAGAGATCGGGGCGGAGCAAGGGCCCAGTACTTC.

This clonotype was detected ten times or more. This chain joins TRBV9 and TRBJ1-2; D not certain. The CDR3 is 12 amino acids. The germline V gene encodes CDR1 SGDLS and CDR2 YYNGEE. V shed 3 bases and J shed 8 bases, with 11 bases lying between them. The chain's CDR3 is CASSGTRIGYTF. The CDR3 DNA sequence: TGTGCCAGCAGCGGTACTAGGATCGGCTACACCTTC.

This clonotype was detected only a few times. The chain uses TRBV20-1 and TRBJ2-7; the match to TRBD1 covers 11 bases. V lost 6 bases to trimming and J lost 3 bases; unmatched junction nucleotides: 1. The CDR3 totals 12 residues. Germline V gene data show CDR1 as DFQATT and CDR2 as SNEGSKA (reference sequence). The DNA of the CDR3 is TGCAGTGCCGGGACAGGGGGCTACGAGCAGTACTTC. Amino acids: CSAGTGGYEQYF.

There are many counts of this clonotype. The chain's CDR3 is CASSFSTGESTDTQYF. CDR3 nucleotides: TGTGCCAGCAGCTTTTCTACGGGAGAGAGCACAGATACGCAGTATTTT. The chain joins TRBV7-8 to TRBJ2-3; D might be TRBD2 (6 bases). V lost 3 bases and J 0 bases, leaving 13 bases between the germline ends. Germline V CDR1 and CDR2: SGHVS, FQNEAQ. This CDR3 comprises 16 residues.

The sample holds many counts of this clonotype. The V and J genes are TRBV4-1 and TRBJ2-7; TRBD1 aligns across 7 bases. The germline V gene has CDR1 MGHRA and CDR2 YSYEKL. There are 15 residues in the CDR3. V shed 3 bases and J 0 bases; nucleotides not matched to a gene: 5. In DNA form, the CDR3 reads TGCGCCAGCAGCCAGAGACAGGGTAGCTCCTACGAGCAGTACTTC. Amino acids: CASSQRQGSSYEQYF.

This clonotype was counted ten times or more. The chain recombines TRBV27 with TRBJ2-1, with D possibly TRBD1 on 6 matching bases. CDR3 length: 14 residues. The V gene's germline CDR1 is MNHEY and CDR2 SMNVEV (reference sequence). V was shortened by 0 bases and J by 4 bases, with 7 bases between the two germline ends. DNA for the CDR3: TGTGCCAGCAGTTTATCCGGGACATACAATGAGCAGTTCTTC. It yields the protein CASSLSGTYNEQFF.

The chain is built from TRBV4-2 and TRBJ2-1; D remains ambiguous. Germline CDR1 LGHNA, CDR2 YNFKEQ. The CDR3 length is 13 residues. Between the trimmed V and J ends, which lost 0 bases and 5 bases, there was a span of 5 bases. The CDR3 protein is CASSQDPDNEQFF. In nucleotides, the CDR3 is TGTGCCAGCAGCCAAGATCCGGACAATGAGCAGTTCTTC.

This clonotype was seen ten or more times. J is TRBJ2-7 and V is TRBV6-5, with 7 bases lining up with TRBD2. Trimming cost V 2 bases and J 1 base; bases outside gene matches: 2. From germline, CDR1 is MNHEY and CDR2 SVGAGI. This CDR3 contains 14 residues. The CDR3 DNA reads TGTGCCAGCAGTTACATGGGAGGGTCCTACGAGCAGTACTTC. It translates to CASSYMGGSYEQYF.

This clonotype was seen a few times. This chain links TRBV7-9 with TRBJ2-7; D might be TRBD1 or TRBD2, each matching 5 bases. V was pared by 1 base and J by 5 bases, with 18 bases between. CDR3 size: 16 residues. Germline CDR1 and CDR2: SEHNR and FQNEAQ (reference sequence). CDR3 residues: CASSLVYPGTVDEQYF. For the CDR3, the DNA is TGTGCCAGCAGCTTAGTCTATCCCGGGACGGTTGACGAGCAGTACTTC.

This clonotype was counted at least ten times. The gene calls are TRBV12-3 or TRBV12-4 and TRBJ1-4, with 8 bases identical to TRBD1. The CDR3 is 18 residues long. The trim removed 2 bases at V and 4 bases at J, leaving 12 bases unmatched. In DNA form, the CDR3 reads TGTGCCAGCAGTTTATCACCCGATGGACAGGGCAATAATGAAAAACTGTTTTTT. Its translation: CASSLSPDGQGNNEKLFF.

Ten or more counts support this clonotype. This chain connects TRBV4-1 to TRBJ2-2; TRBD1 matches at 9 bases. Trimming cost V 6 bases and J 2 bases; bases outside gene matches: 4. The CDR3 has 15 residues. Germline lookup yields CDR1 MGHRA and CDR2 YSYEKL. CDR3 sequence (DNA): TGCGCCAGCAGTAGACAGGGGGAAAACACCGGGGAGCTGTTTTTT. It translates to CASSRQGENTGELFF.

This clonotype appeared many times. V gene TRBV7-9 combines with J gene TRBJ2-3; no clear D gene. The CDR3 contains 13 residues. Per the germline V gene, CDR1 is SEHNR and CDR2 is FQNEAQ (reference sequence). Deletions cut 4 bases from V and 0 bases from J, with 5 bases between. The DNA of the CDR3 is TGTGCCAGCAGCTGGGCTAGCACAGATACGCAGTATTTT. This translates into CASSWASTDTQYF.

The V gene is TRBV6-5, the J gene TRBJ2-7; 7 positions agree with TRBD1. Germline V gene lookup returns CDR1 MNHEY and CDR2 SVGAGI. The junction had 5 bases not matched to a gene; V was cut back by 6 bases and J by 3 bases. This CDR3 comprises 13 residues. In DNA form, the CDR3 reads TGTGCCAGCAGCCACAGGGGTCTCTACGAGCAGTACTTC. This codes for CASSHRGLYEQYF.

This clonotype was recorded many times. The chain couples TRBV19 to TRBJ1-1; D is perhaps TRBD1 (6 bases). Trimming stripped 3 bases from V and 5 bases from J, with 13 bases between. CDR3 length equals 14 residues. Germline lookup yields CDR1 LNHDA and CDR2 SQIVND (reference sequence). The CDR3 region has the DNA TGTGCCAGTAGTATTTGGGGGGCGGGGACTGAAGCTTTCTTT. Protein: CASSIWGAGTEAFF.

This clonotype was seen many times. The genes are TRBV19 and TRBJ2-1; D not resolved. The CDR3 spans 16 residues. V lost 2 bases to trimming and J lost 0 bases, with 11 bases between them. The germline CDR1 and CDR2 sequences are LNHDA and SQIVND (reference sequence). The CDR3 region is CASSIFSQSSYNEQFF. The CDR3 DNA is TGTGCCAGTAGTATATTTTCCCAGAGCTCCTACAATGAGCAGTTCTTC.

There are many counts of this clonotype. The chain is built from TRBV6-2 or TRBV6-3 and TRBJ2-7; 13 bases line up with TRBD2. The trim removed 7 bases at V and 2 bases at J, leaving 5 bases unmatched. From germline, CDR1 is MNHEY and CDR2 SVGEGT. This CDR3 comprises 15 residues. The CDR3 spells CASIRGTSGAYEQYF. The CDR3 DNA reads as TGTGCCAGCATTCGAGGGACTAGCGGGGCCTACGAGCAGTACTTC.

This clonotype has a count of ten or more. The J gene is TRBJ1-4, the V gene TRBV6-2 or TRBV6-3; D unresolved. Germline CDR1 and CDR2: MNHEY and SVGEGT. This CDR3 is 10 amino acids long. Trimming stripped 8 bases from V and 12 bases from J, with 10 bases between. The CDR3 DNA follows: TGTGCCAGCCGTGCCGAGGAACTGTTTTTT. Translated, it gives CASRAEELFF.

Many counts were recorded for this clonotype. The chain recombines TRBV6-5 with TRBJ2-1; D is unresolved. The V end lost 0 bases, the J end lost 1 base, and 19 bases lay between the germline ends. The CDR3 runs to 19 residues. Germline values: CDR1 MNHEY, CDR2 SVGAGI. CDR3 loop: CASSYSSYGRKASYNEQFF. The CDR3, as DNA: TGTGCCAGCAGTTACTCGAGTTATGGCCGGAAAGCATCCTACAATGAGCAGTTCTTC.

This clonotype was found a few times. This chain's CDR3 is CSVEGGTGRTGELFF. The CDR3, as DNA: TGCAGCGTGGAGGGGGGGACAGGGCGAACCGGGGAGCTGTTTTTT. V gene TRBV29-1 combines with J gene TRBJ2-2; 9 bases are shared with TRBD1. Looked up from germline, CDR1 is SQVTM and CDR2 is ANQGSEA. There are 15 residues in the CDR3. Trimming at V came to 6 bases and at J to 5 bases, leaving 10 bases not matched to a gene.

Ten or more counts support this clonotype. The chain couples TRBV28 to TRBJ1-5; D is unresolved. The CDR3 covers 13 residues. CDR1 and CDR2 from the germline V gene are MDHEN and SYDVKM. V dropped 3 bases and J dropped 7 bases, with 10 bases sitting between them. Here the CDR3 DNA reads TGTGCCAGCAGTTTCTATTCGGAACAGCCCCAGCATTTT. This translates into CASSFYSEQPQHF. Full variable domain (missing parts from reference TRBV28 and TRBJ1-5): DVKVTQSSRYLVKRTGEKVFLECVQDMDHENMFWYRQDPGLGLRLIYFSYDVKMKEKGDIPEGYSVSREKKERFSLILESASTNQTSMYLCASSFYSEQPQHFGDGTRLSIL.

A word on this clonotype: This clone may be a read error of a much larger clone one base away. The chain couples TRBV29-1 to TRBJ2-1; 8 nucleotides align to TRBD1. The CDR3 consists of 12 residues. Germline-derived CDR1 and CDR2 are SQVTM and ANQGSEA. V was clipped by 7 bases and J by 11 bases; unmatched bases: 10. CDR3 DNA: TGCAGCGCCGGGCCAGGGGGCTATAAGCAGTTCTTC. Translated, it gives CSAGPGGYKQFF.

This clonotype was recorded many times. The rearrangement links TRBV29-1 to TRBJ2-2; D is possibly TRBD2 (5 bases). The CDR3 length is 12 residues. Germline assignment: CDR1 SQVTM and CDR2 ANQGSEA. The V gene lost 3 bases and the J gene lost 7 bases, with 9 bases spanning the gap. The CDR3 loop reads CSVEDEGGELFF. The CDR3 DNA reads TGCAGCGTTGAGGACGAGGGCGGGGAGCTGTTTTTT.